These T cell receptor beta chains were read from a single sample in a study of cytomegalovirus exposure and HLA in healthy donors. Assay: immunoSEQ multiplex PCR; the TCRdb copy retains only in-frame clones and omits some. The data show about 90,000 clones, with 70% to 85% seen just once and under 2.5% held by the top ten. What was sequenced was PBMCs. These receptors came from a man aged 18 to 30 in good health and CMV-seronegative. Each CDR3 is given with its conserved first and last residue.

cdr3_aa cdr3_length v_call
CASSPLGVKENSYEQYF 17 TRBV7-9
CASSYSTGGAETQYF 15 TRBV6-5
CASSRTGNNEQFF 13 TRBV7-6
CASSLLAGAETQYF 14 TRBV7-9
CASSIRDRGGLAQFF 15 TRBV13
CASRQGNQPQHF 12 TRBV25-1
CASSLHLRTEAFF 13 TRBV5-1
CASSPGLAIASTDTQYF 17 TRBV7-9
CASRGGSFDRYNEQFF 16 TRBV6-6
CASSLARPSGANVLTF 16 TRBV7-9
CASSTGRASGRIRLYEQYF 19 TRBV4-2
CASSRRGQGGIEQYF 15 TRBV4-3
CASIYDRWSTEAFF 14 TRBV19
CASSPLALAKNIQYF 15 TRBV28
CASSLDRVAPNEKLFF 16 TRBV5-1
CASTQTGRIEAFF 13 TRBV7-2
CASSLAGGSYEQYF 14 TRBV5-1
CASRTDRAGNTIYF 14 TRBV7-9
CALLTGSLPSYNSPLHF 17 TRBV30
CASSFGGRAQGGANVLTF 18 TRBV5-1
CSVGPGYDTEAFF 13 TRBV29-1
CAWSPVGRNYEQYF 14 TRBV30
CASSYSRGHSGNTIYF 16 TRBV6-5
CASSVEGGTGREKLFF 16 TRBV9
CASSVGTGNAYEQYF 15 TRBV5-4
CASSLYGSDEQYF 13 TRBV7-9
CASSMGPGLAGQPQHF 16 TRBV19
CASSPYTNTGELFF 14 TRBV5-1
CASRTPRGRNEAFF 14 TRBV27
CASSPMLDIFF 11 TRBV7-9
CAGGGAGTQYF 11 TRBV30
CASSSALGKETQYF 14 TRBV13
CASSSSGTYEQYF 13 TRBV7-9
CASRDTSYEQYF 12 TRBV5-1
CASSQGGNTEAFF 13 TRBV14
CASSYSGGLTEDTQYF 16 TRBV6-5